This entry describes one T cell receptor beta chain. Antigen unknown. The CDR3 loop spans 14 amino acids. Per the germline V gene, CDR1 is DFQATT and CDR2 is SNEGSKA (reference sequence). With 4 bases removed from V and 5 bases from J, the gap between germline ends came to 14 bases. This sample stems from a study of CD8 T cells in Susac syndrome. On the study more broadly: Within the group of sequenced Susac syndrome patients, over 5 had active disease and roughly eight were in remission.

Study results and limitations: The CD4+ T cell repertoires in Susac syndrome did not show any clonal expansion.

With random hexamers, reverse transcription was performed on about 0.45 to 1 ug of RNA. TCRdb re-analysed the immunoSEQ multiplex PCR reads in MiXCR, keeping a single row per CDR3 protein. The data contain about 200,000 distinct CDR3 sequences, roughly nine tenths of them singletons. V gene TRBV20-1 combines with J gene TRBJ2-2, with D tentatively TRBD2 (6 bases). Sequencing was performed on CD4+ T cells from PBMCs. The TCR originated in a human donor with Susac syndrome. Here the CDR3 reads CSAMRGGGTGELFF. CDR3 DNA: TGCAGTGCTATGCGGGGTGGAGGGACCGGGGAGCTGTTTTTT.